The 15 T cell receptor beta chains reported below all come from one sample, sequenced in a study of blood T cell repertoires in COVID-19. Assay used: immunoSEQ multiplex PCR; TCRdb lists only in-frame clones, some missing. Of tens of thousands of clones listed, 90% are singletons. Sequenced input: peripheral blood. These receptors all come from a man aged 45-60 years with COVID-19, enrolled during active disease.

The chain is built from TRBV9 and TRBJ2-3, with D possibly matching TRBD2 (7 bases). Germline CDR1 is SGDLS and CDR2 is YYNGEE. CDR3 length equals 15 residues. Trimming took 0 bases from V and 8 from J, leaving 16 bases between them. The CDR3 here is CASSVVGKGGGTQYF. DNA of the CDR3: TGTGCCAGCAGCGTAGTGGGCAAAGGGGGGGGTACGCAGTATTTT.

This clone has a single count. V and J are TRBV4-1 and TRBJ1-1, with D possibly being TRBD1 (5 bases). CDR1 and CDR2 (germline): MGHRA, YSYEKL. Trimming removed 0 bases from V and 1 base from J, with 6 bases in between. This CDR3 comprises 14 residues. In nucleotides, the CDR3 is TGCGCCAGCAGCCAAGAGGGGGGGAACACTGAAGCTTTCTTT. Residues: CASSQEGGNTEAFF.

The J gene is TRBJ1-2, the V gene TRBV10-3, with 10 bases that match TRBD1. V dropped 10 bases and J dropped 6; count of bases not matched to a gene: 11. The CDR3 extends over 14 amino acids. Germline CDR1 is ENHRY and CDR2 is SYGVKD. The CDR3 loop is CATPLGQGKNGYTF. The CDR3 coding sequence is TGTGCCACCCCCCTGGGACAGGGGAAGAATGGCTACACCTTC.

As to this clone: Its ends do not fully match the called genes, so a read error is possible. At the DNA level, this CDR3 is encoded by other sequences in the same sample as well. This chain links TRBV7-3 with TRBJ2-5, with D tentatively TRBD2 (5 bases). The CDR3 sequence is 15 residues long. Germline CDR1 is SGHTA and CDR2 is FQGTGA. The CDR3 spells CASSLMGQRQETQYF. The DNA for the CDR3 is TGTGCCAGCAGTTTAATGGGCCAGCGGCAAGAGACCCAGTACTTC. Full variable domain (remainder filled in from reference TRBV7-3 and TRBJ2-5): GAGVSQTPSNKVTEKGKYVELRCDPISGHTALYWYRQSLGQGPEFLIYFQGTGAADDSGLPNDRFFAVRPEGSVSTLKIQRTERGDSAVYLCASSLMGQRQETQYFGPGTRLLVL.

This clone was seen only once. This rearrangement joins TRBV5-1 to TRBJ1-5; D is possibly TRBD1 (5 bases). The germline V gene encodes CDR1 SGHRS and CDR2 YFSETQ. The germline V and J ends were trimmed by 3 bases and 4 bases, with 8 bases remaining between them. CDR3 length equals 13 residues. CDR3 coding DNA: TGCGCCAGCAGCTGGGACTCTAATCAGCCCCAGCATTTT. Encoded protein: CASSWDSNQPQHF.

The chain couples TRBV5-1 to TRBJ1-6; 8 bases match TRBD1. In germline, CDR1 is SGHRS, CDR2 YFSETQ. This CDR3 spans 16 amino acids. Trimming removed 2 bases from V and 8 bases from J; junction bases left unmatched: 9. In DNA form, the CDR3 reads TGCGCCAGCAGCTTAGGACAGGGAGGTCGTGATTCACCCCTCCACTTT. Translating gives CASSLGQGGRDSPLHF. The full variable domain, with the rest looked up from reference TRBV5-1 and TRBJ1-6, is KAGVTQTPRYLIKTRGQQVTLSCSPISGHRSVSWYQQTPGQGLQFLFEYFSETQRNKGNFPGRFSGRQFSNSRSEMNVSTLELGDSALYLCASSLGQGGRDSPLHFGNGTRLTVT.

In DNA, the CDR3 is TGTGCCAGCAGCCAACAGGGGTTCTACGAGCAGTACTTC. Its translation: CASSQQGFYEQYF. The chain has TRBV5-4 and TRBJ2-7; 7 bases are shared with TRBD1. J was trimmed by 3 bases and V by 4 bases; bases with no gene match: 4. Germline CDR1 and CDR2: SGHNT and YYREEE (reference sequence). This CDR3 has 13 residues.

The chain is built from TRBV11-2 and TRBJ1-2; a weak D match, TRBD1 (5 bases). This CDR3 spans 13 amino acids. Deletions cut 8 bases from V and 12 bases from J, with 22 bases between. CDR1 and CDR2 from the germline V gene are SGHAT and FQNNGV. Here the CDR3 reads CASSHGLARGNTF. Here the CDR3 DNA reads TGTGCCAGCTCCCACGGTCTAGCCCGGGGGAACACCTTC. The whole variable domain, remainder taken from reference TRBV11-2 and TRBJ1-2, is EAGVAQSPRYKIIEKRQSVAFWCNPISGHATLYWYQQILGQGPKLLIQFQNNGVVDDSQLPKDRFSAERLKGVDSTLKIQPAKLEDSAVYLCASSHGLARGNTFGSGTRLTVV.

This clone was seen more than once but under ten times. This rearrangement joins TRBV12-3 or TRBV12-4 to TRBJ2-7; 8 nucleotides agree with TRBD2. V shed 5 bases, J shed 6 bases, and the junction held 3 bases outside the gene matches. The CDR3 spans 12 residues. The CDR3 region is CASSPGGGEQYF. The CDR3 DNA is TGTGCCAGCAGTCCCGGGGGGGGCGAGCAGTACTTC.

The chain couples TRBV5-1 to TRBJ2-7, with 7 bases aligning to TRBD1. CDR1 SGHRS and CDR2 YFSETQ come from the germline V gene. V trimming: 5 bases; J trimming: 2 bases; junction bases outside the gene matches: 7. This CDR3 comprises 14 residues. The CDR3: CASSPRDSAYEQYF. The CDR3 coding sequence is TGCGCCAGCAGTCCCCGGGACAGCGCCTACGAGCAGTACTTC. The full variable domain, with the rest looked up from reference TRBV5-1 and TRBJ2-7, is KAGVTQTPRYLIKTRGQQVTLSCSPISGHRSVSWYQQTPGQGLQFLFEYFSETQRNKGNFPGRFSGRQFSNSRSEMNVSTLELGDSALYLCASSPRDSAYEQYFGPGTRLTVT.

Turning to this clone: Germline and junction disagree at one end, which may indicate a read error. The rearrangement uses TRBV7-8 and TRBJ1-1; D is perhaps TRBD1 (5 bases). Germline CDR1 SGHVS, CDR2 FQNEAQ. This CDR3 has 14 residues. CDR3 nucleotide sequence: TGTGCCAGCAGCTTAAATCGGGGGAACGCTGAAGCTTTCTTT. Protein product: CASSLNRGNAEAFF. The full variable domain, completed using reference TRBV7-8 and TRBJ1-1, is GAGVSQSPRYKVAKRGQDVALRCDPISGHVSLFWYQQALGQGPEFLTYFQNEAQLDKSGLPSDRFFAERPEGSVSTLKIQRTQQEDSAVYLCASSLNRGNAEAFFGQGTRLTVV.

CDR3 in DNA: TGTGCCAGCAGCGCTACCACTAGCGGGAGCCCACAGTTCTTC. It specifies CASSATTSGSPQFF. This chain connects TRBV6-5 to TRBJ2-1; TRBD2 matches at 11 bases. Germline V gene lookup returns CDR1 MNHEY and CDR2 SVGAGI. This CDR3 spans 14 amino acids. The V gene end was trimmed by 6 bases and the J gene end by 13 bases; junction bases not matched to a gene: 11.

V is TRBV6-5 and J is TRBJ2-3; 12 positions match TRBD2. CDR3 length: 15 amino acids. In germline, CDR1 is MNHEY, CDR2 SVGAGI. Trimming cost V 9 bases and J 10 bases; bases outside gene matches: 14. For the CDR3, the DNA is TGTGCCAGTGAGCCCTGGACTAGCGGGACCCGGTCGCAGTATTTT. Translating gives CASEPWTSGTRSQYF.

The V call is TRBV7-2, the J call TRBJ2-7, with TRBD2 matching 8 bases. The CDR3 loop spans 15 amino acids. Germline trimming cut 5 bases from V and 11 bases from J; bases unmatched to any gene: 17. From germline, CDR1 is SGHTA and CDR2 FQGNSA. The CDR3 loop is CASSPRTPGLDSKYF. The DNA of the CDR3 is TGTGCCAGCAGCCCTCGAACCCCGGGACTAGATTCGAAGTACTTC.

The chain combines TRBV12-5 with TRBJ2-7, with TRBD2 identical over 10 bases. Losses at the gene ends were 0 bases for V and 0 bases for J; bases not matched to a gene: 17. The CDR3 is 21 amino acids. CDR1 is LGHNT, CDR2 FRNRAP, per germline. The CDR3 nucleotides read TGTGCTAGTGGTTTGGTACTGTTGGGGCTAACTAGCGGGACCCGCTCCTACGAGCAGTACTTC. Its translation: CASGLVLLGLTSGTRSYEQYF.